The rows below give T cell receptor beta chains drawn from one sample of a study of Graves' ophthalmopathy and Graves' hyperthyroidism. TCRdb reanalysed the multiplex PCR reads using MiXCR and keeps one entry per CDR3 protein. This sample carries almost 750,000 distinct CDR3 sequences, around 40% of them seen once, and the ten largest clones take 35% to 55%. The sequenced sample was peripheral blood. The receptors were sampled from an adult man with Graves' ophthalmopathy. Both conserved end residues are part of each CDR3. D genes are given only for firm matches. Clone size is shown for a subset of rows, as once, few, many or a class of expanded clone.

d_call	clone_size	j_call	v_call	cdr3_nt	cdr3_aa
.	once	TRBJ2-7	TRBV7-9	TGTGCCAGCAGCCCGGGACTGGAGTTAATTTCTTACGAGCAGTACTTC	CASSPGLELISYEQYF
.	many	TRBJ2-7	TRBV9	TGTGCCAGCAGCGCCTCGGGGTCCAGTCCCAACGAGCAGTACTTC	CASSASGSSPNEQYF
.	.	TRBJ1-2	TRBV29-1	TGCAGCGTTGATTTGACAGGCGGTGGCTACACCTTC	CSVDLTGGGYTF
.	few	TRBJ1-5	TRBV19	TGTGCCAGTAGTATCTGGGGTAAGAAGGGCAATCAGCCCCAGCATTTT	CASSIWGKKGNQPQHF
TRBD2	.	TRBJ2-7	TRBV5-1	TGCGCCAGCAGCTTGGTGAGTAGCGGGGCGAACTCCTACGAGCAGTACTTC	CASSLVSSGANSYEQYF
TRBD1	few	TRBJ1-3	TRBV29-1	TGCAGCGTTGAAGCTATTAATAGGGACAGGGTCCGCTCTGGAAACACCATATATTTT	CSVEAINRDRVRSGNTIYF
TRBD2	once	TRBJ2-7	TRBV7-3	TGTGCCAGCAGCACGAGGACTAGCGGGAGATTCTACGAGCAGTACTTC	CASSTRTSGRFYEQYF
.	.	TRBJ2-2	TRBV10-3	TGTGCCATCAGCGCAGGTCTCCGGGTCTCACTCACCGGGGAGCTGTTTTTT	CAISAGLRVSLTGELFF
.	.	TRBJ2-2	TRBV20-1	TGCAGTGCTAGCGGCGAGCAAACGGGAGACGCGAACACCGGGGAGCTGTTTTTT	CSASGEQTGDANTGELFF
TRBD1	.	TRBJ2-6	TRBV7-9	TGTGCCAGCAGCCGGGACAGGTACTCTGGGGCCAACGTCCTGACTTTC	CASSRDRYSGANVLTF
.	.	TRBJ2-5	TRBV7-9	TGTGCCAGCAGCTTAGCGGGCCCACAAGAGACCCAGTACTTC	CASSLAGPQETQYF
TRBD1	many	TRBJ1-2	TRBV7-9	TGTGCCAGCAGCTGGGACAGCTATGGCTACACCTTC	CASSWDSYGYTF
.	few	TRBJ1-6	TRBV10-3	TGTGCCAGCAGTGAGCCAAGGGACGGCTTAGGATCACCCCTCCACTTT	CASSEPRDGLGSPLHF